This TCR beta chain was recovered during a study of T cell changes during pregnancy in multiple sclerosis (dated by TCRdb to the late 2010s). The study in broad terms: The study looked at changes in the T cell repertoire across pregnancy in women with multiple sclerosis.

This clone was counted a single time. What this receptor recognizes is not known. Per-base quality was not reported, and no clone a single base away is much larger than it. Receptor libraries were prepared by the immunoSEQ multiplex PCR assay. The table comes from immuneACCESS by way of TCRdb, which keeps in-frame sequences with V and J called. Part of the clones is missing from these tables; in studies checked, under half for an unresolved V gene and the rest for unknown reasons. This sample gives 60,000 to 90,000 clones in total; about 92% of them show up just once. The ten most abundant clones make up 2% to 3% of the sample. Sequenced material: peripheral blood, taken after pregnancy. This clonotype was obtained from a female donor in good health, enrolled as a control in a pregnancy study.

At the DNA level, the sequence is TGTGCCAGTAGTATAGTGATCGGGGGGACCCAAGCTAACTATGGCTACACCTTC. Its protein product is CASSIVIGGTQANYGYTF. Recombination linked TRBV19 to TRBJ1-2; TRBD1 is perhaps the D gene, given 5 matching bases. The trim is 1 base for V and 0 bases for J, with a gap of 18 bases between the germline ends. The CDR3 runs 18 residues from the cysteine to the phenylalanine. CDR3 DNA only is kept here, 54 bases in frame from base 1. The CDR1 and CDR2 encoded by the germline V gene (reference sequence) are LNHDA and SQIVND.